This T cell receptor beta chain was sequenced in a study of blood T cell repertoires in COVID-19. Germline V gene lookup returns CDR1 SGDLS and CDR2 YYNGEE. Trimming cost V 3 bases and J 4 bases, with 10 bases left between them. CDR3 length: 13 residues. TCRdb keeps only in-frame clones here, not all; method: immunoSEQ multiplex PCR. The top ten hold roughly 3% of the sample, which has hundreds of thousands of clones, roughly nine tenths seen once. This chain joins TRBV9 and TRBJ2-5; TRBD1 is a possible D gene (5 bases). Sample: peripheral blood. The clonotype was recovered from a man aged 18-30 years with active or convalescent COVID-19. Here the CDR3 reads CASSAQGGETQYF. CDR3 sequence (DNA): TGTGCCAGCAGCGCCCAGGGTGGAGAGACCCAGTACTTC.